One and the same sample provided the 26 T cell receptor beta chains below, sequenced in a study of blood T cells in healthy people across ages. It was with a sample-barcoded 5' primer and a J-beta primer mix that a second PCR of about 6 to 12 cycles was run. From the 5' RACE reads, TCRdb called clonotypes with MiXCR, one entry per CDR3 protein. The sample has 650,000 to 800,000 distinct CDR3 sequences; 52% are singletons. The material sequenced was blood. These receptors came from a woman of 80 years or more in good health.

This clonotype has only one observation. The rearrangement joins TRBV4-1 to TRBJ2-4, with D perhaps matching TRBD2 (6 bases). With the DNA end fitting TRBJ2-7 better, the J assignment may be wrong. CDR1 and CDR2 (germline): MGHRA, YSYEKL. The CDR3 spans 16 residues. The CDR3 DNA reads TGCGCCAGCAGCCGATCTATCCCGGGACTCGCCTACGAGCAGTACTTC. Amino acids: CASSRSIPGLAYEQYF.

This chain uses TRBV20-1 with TRBJ2-7; 9 bases line up with TRBD1. The ends lost 5 bases at V and 3 bases at J; junction bases unmatched: 8. The CDR3 spans 14 residues. Germline CDR1 DFQATT, CDR2 SNEGSKA (reference sequence). Written as DNA, the CDR3 is TGCAGTGCTGGAAGACAGGGACAGGGCTACGAGCAGTACTTC. Its translation: CSAGRQGQGYEQYF.

This clonotype occurred once. This chain joins TRBV21-1 and TRBJ1-6; the table assigns TRBD1, which was not confirmed against the DNA. TRBV21-1 constitutes a pseudogene. The CDR3 spans 17 residues. The CDR3 reads CASSKYIGGPYNSPLHF. The CDR3 DNA follows: TGTGCCAGCAGCAAATACATAGGGGGGCCCTATAATTCACCCCTCCACTTT.

The chain has TRBV7-9 and TRBJ1-1; 12 nucleotides match TRBD1. V shed 11 bases, J shed 2 bases, and the junction held 3 bases outside the gene matches. The CDR3 contains 13 residues. Germline lookup yields CDR1 SEHNR and CDR2 FQNEAQ (reference sequence). In DNA form, the CDR3 reads TGTGCCGGGGGGACAGGGGGCAACACTGAAGCTTTCTTT. Protein product: CAGGTGGNTEAFF.

This chain joins TRBV5-1 and TRBJ2-2, with D possibly TRBD1 on 5 matching bases. The CDR3 length is 16 residues. V gave up 0 bases and J gave up 0 bases, with 9 bases separating them. The germline gives CDR1 SGHRS, CDR2 YFSETQ. The CDR3 region has the DNA TGCGCCAGCAGCTTGGAAGGGGTGACGAACACCGGGGAGCTGTTTTTT. The encoded protein is CASSLEGVTNTGELFF. Using reference TRBV5-1 and TRBJ2-2 for the parts outside the CDR3, the full variable domain is KAGVTQTPRYLIKTRGQQVTLSCSPISGHRSVSWYQQTPGQGLQFLFEYFSETQRNKGNFPGRFSGRQFSNSRSEMNVSTLELGDSALYLCASSLEGVTNTGELFFGEGSRLTVL.

This sequence joins TRBV2 and TRBJ2-2; no reliable D call. Germline-derived CDR1 and CDR2 are SNHLY and FYNNEI. The V end lost 7 bases, the J end lost 6 bases, and 9 bases lay between the germline ends. This CDR3 region has 12 residues. DNA of the CDR3: TGTGCCAGCACCCAGGACGCCGGGGAGCTGTTTTTT. Protein sequence: CASTQDAGELFF.

J is TRBJ2-7 and V is TRBV6-5; 9 bases are shared with TRBD1. V lost 8 bases to trimming and J lost 3 bases; unmatched junction nucleotides: 11. The germline V gene has CDR1 MNHEY and CDR2 SVGAGI. The CDR3 has 15 amino acids. As DNA, the CDR3 is TGTGCCAGCCAGAATGCCGGGACAGGGATCTACGAGCAGTACTTC. As protein: CASQNAGTGIYEQYF.

This clonotype showed up many times. The V call is TRBV2, the J call TRBJ2-7; D gene ambiguous. Trimming shortened V by 7 bases and J by 4 bases, and 8 bases separated the two germline ends. Germline V gene data show CDR1 as SNHLY and CDR2 as FYNNEI. This CDR3 is built from 11 residues. CDR3 residues: CASMLGYEQYF. The CDR3, as DNA: TGTGCCAGCATGCTCGGATACGAGCAGTACTTC. The full variable domain, rest sourced from reference TRBV2 and TRBJ2-7, is EPEVTQTPSHQVTQMGQEVILRCVPISNHLYFYWYRQILGQKVEFLVSFYNNEISEKSEIFDDQFSVERPDGSNFTLKIRSTKLEDSAMYFCASMLGYEQYFGPGTRLTVT.

The rearrangement links TRBV4-3 to TRBJ2-4, with D tentatively TRBD1 (6 bases). The CDR3 sequence is 15 residues long. Germline V gene lookup returns CDR1 LGHNA and CDR2 YSLEER. Trimming stripped 3 bases from V and 2 bases from J, with 11 bases between. The CDR3 region has the DNA TGCGCCAGCAGCCAGGCAGGGGTGACCAAAAACATTCAGTACTTC. Encoded protein: CASSQAGVTKNIQYF.

CDR3 protein: CASSYDRSPYEQYF. CDR3 coding DNA: TGTGCCAGCAGTTACGACAGGTCGCCGTACGAGCAGTACTTC. This sequence joins TRBV6-5 and TRBJ2-4; possibly TRBD1 for D (6 bases). The J call may be incorrect, as the DNA end agrees better with TRBJ2-7. This CDR3 has 14 amino acids. Germline V gene data show CDR1 as MNHEY and CDR2 as SVGAGI.

In the case of this clonotype: A much bigger clone sits one base away, suggesting this may be a read error. The V and J genes are TRBV20-1 and TRBJ2-5, with 10 bases fitting TRBD2. V lost 1 base, J lost 2 bases, and 1 base stayed unmatched. CDR3 size: 14 residues. Germline V gene lookup returns CDR1 DFQATT and CDR2 SNEGSKA (reference sequence). This CDR3 reads CSARASGGQETQYF. CDR3 coding DNA: TGCAGTGCTAGAGCTAGCGGGGGACAAGAGACCCAGTACTTC.

A remark on this clonotype: Just one base apart from a much larger clone, this may be a read error. V gene TRBV3-1 combines with J gene TRBJ2-1, with D tentatively TRBD2 (6 bases). This CDR3 comprises 17 residues. V lost 8 bases, J lost 0 bases, and 20 bases lay in between. Looked up from germline, CDR1 is LGHDT and CDR2 is YNNKEL (reference sequence). CDR3 sequence (DNA): TGTGCCAGCGGCCCCCACGGCGCGGGGAGCTCCTACAATGAGCAGTTCTTC. It codes for CASGPHGAGSSYNEQFF.

This chain connects TRBV7-9 to TRBJ2-7; tentative D call: TRBD1 (6 bases). The germline V and J ends were trimmed by 1 base and 7 bases, with 14 bases remaining between them. CDR1 is SEHNR and CDR2 is FQNEAQ in the germline V gene (reference sequence). The CDR3 totals 14 residues. CDR3 nucleotide sequence: TGTGCCAGCAGCTTAGAAGGGACAAGTAATGAGCAGTACTTC. As protein: CASSLEGTSNEQYF.

This clonotype showed up many times. The genes are TRBV28 and TRBJ2-7; possible D gene TRBD1, 5 bases. CDR1 MDHEN and CDR2 SYDVKM come from the germline V gene. The CDR3 has 13 residues. Trimming shortened V by 4 bases and J by 3 bases, and 10 bases separated the two germline ends. CDR3 in DNA: TGTGCCAGCAGTTCCGGACATCTCTACGAGCAGTACTTC. Its translation: CASSSGHLYEQYF.

The chain has TRBV7-3 and TRBJ2-3, with D tentatively TRBD2 (6 bases). Germline CDR1 reads SGHTA; CDR2 reads FQGTGA. This CDR3 comprises 16 residues. V dropped 5 bases and J dropped 2 bases, with 17 bases sitting between them. The CDR3 nucleotides are TGTGCCAGCAGCCAAACCGCCGGCGGGATCACAGATACGCAGTATTTT. Amino acid sequence: CASSQTAGGITDTQYF.

The chain combines TRBV29-1 with TRBJ2-5; 8 bases align to TRBD1. From germline, CDR1 is SQVTM and CDR2 ANQGSEA. V dropped 4 bases and J dropped 4; count of bases not matched to a gene: 5. The length of the CDR3 is 13 residues. Here the CDR3 reads CSVVRTGSETQYF. The CDR3 nucleotides are TGCAGCGTTGTTCGGACAGGGTCAGAGACCCAGTACTTC.

V usage is TRBV25-1 and J usage is TRBJ2-5; maybe TRBD2 (7 bases). V was cut by 3 bases and J by 11 bases, with 13 bases left in between. Per the germline V gene, CDR1 is MGHDK and CDR2 is SYGVNS. The CDR3 covers 12 residues. The CDR3 loop reads CASSEGAGEQYF. The DNA of the CDR3 is TGTGCCAGCAGTGAGGGGGCGGGGGAGCAGTACTTC.

Note on this clonotype: The CDR3 carries no conserved terminal phenylalanine or tryptophan, so it likely arises from a read error. The DNA is left out, because the CDR3 cannot be placed on it with certainty; the CDR3 is given as TCRdb lists it. The chain couples TRBV12-3 or TRBV12-4 to TRBJ2-3; the table assigns TRBD1, which was not confirmed against the DNA. The CDR3 is 14 residues long, counting both termini. The CDR3 is CASSSRGSTDTEYS.

This clonotype was detected ten times or more. The chain links TRBV9 to TRBJ2-3; D gene uncertain. This CDR3 spans 14 amino acids. Germline assignment: CDR1 SGDLS and CDR2 YYNGEE. V lost 0 bases and J lost 3, with 8 bases in between. This chain's CDR3 is CASSVVGRTDTQYF. DNA for the CDR3: TGTGCCAGCAGCGTAGTAGGCCGGACAGATACGCAGTATTTT.

For this clonotype: An end of the junction does not agree with germline; a read error may underlie this. This chain connects TRBV15 to TRBJ1-5; D gene ambiguous. CDR3 length: 15 residues. CDR1 is LNHNV and CDR2 is YYDKDF in the germline V gene (reference sequence). The CDR3 is CATSRGDFSDQPQHF. DNA of the CDR3: TGTGCCACCAGCAGAGGGGATTTTAGCGATCAGCCCCAGCATTTT.

This clonotype was observed a few times. The V gene is TRBV12-3 or TRBV12-4, the J gene TRBJ1-2, with D perhaps matching TRBD1 (5 bases). The CDR3 is made up of 11 amino acids. The V gene lost 2 bases and the J gene lost 8 bases, with 6 bases spanning the gap. The CDR3 reads CASSLYRGYTF. For the CDR3, the DNA is TGTGCCAGCAGTTTATACAGGGGCTACACCTTC.

To note about this clonotype: This may stem from a read error, because a much larger clone lies one nucleotide away. V and J are TRBV9 and TRBJ2-3; D tentatively reads TRBD1 or TRBD2 (6 bases each). The germline V and J ends were trimmed by 3 bases and 1 base, with 15 bases remaining between them. The germline CDR1 and CDR2 sequences are SGDLS and YYNGEE. CDR3 size: 16 residues. The CDR3 spells CASSEVGGRGTDTQYF. Here the CDR3 DNA reads TGTGCCAGCAGCGAAGTGGGGGGCAGGGGCACAGATACGCAGTATTTT.

The chain couples TRBV7-8 to TRBJ2-7; D is ambiguous. The CDR3 is 13 residues long. Germline V gives CDR1 SGHVS, CDR2 FQNEAQ. The ends were cut back, 7 bases at V and 5 bases at J, with 15 bases in the middle. CDR3 region: CASNLRTVDEQYF. In DNA form, the CDR3 reads TGTGCCAGCAATCTCAGAACTGTAGACGAGCAGTACTTC. The full variable domain, its missing parts supplied by reference TRBV7-8 and TRBJ2-7, is GAGVSQSPRYKVAKRGQDVALRCDPISGHVSLFWYQQALGQGPEFLTYFQNEAQLDKSGLPSDRFFAERPEGSVSTLKIQRTQQEDSAVYLCASNLRTVDEQYFGPGTRLTVT.

The rearrangement joins TRBV20-1 to TRBJ1-1; 7 bases match TRBD1. Germline V gene lookup returns CDR1 DFQATT and CDR2 SNEGSKA (reference sequence). Trimming took 3 bases from V and 0 from J; bases not matched to a gene: 4. The CDR3 length is 14 residues. For the CDR3, the DNA is TGCAGTGCTAGCCGGGGACAGATGAACACTGAAGCTTTCTTT. This sequence encodes CSASRGQMNTEAFF.

This clonotype was found many times. The chain couples TRBV20-1 to TRBJ2-3; TRBD1 might be the D (6 bases). Trimming stripped 5 bases from V and 0 bases from J, with 12 bases between. The germline CDR1 and CDR2 sequences are DFQATT and SNEGSKA (reference sequence). This CDR3 contains 14 residues. CDR3 sequence: CSAGRDTSTDTQYF. DNA of the CDR3: TGCAGTGCTGGACGGGACACTAGCACAGATACGCAGTATTTT.

Regarding this clonotype: An end of the junction differs from the germline gene, which may be a read error. The chain uses TRBV14 and TRBJ2-5; no clear D gene. This CDR3 has 14 amino acids. In germline, CDR1 is SGHDN, CDR2 FVKESK. As DNA, the CDR3 is TGTGCCAGCGGCCAAGATGGCGTGCTCAATGAGCAGTACTTC. Translated, it gives CASGQDGVLNEQYF.